What follows describes a single T cell receptor beta chain. Produced via immunoSEQ multiplex PCR; TCRdb's table is partial and in-frame only. The sample has 2,500 to 3,500 clones, about 78% seen once. The record originates from a study of immune cell composition in non-small cell lung cancer. The CDR3 runs to 14 residues. Germline loops: CDR1 SGHRS, CDR2 YFSETQ. The germline V and J ends were trimmed by 5 bases and 0 bases, with 11 bases remaining between them. The source material was lung tumor tissue. This sequence was found in a human donor with non-small cell lung cancer. V usage is TRBV5-1 and J usage is TRBJ1-1; D possibly corresponds to TRBD1 (5 bases). Here the CDR3 DNA reads TGCGCCAGCAGGGAGGGGCGGATGAACACTGAAGCTTTCTTT. Its protein is CASREGRMNTEAFF.